This entry features one T cell receptor beta chain sequence. J gave up 7 bases and V 5 bases, and 5 bases lay outside the gene matches. Germline V gene sequence: CDR1 LNHDA, CDR2 SQIVND (reference sequence). The CDR3 covers 13 residues. The entry originates in a study of T cells after somatic rescue of genetic block. TCRdb's table, derived via immunoSEQ multiplex PCR, lists solely in-frame clones and lacks some. This table holds about 63,000 clones, roughly nine tenths found once. Material: peripheral blood mononuclear cells (PBMCs). This clonotype was sampled from a man aged 40-55 years. The chain employs TRBV19 and TRBJ1-5; 7 bases align to TRBD1. CDR3 protein: CASSPTGVQPQHF. The DNA for the CDR3 is TGTGCCAGTAGTCCCACAGGGGTGCAGCCCCAGCATTTT.